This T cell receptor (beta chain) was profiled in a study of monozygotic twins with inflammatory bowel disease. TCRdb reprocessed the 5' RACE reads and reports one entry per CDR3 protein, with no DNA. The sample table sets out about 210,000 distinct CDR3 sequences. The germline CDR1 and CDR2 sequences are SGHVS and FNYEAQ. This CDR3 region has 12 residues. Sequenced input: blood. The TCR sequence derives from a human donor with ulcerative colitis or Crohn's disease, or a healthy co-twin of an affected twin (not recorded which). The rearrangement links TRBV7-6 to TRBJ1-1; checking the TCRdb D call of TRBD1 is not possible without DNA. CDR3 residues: CASSRPGAEAFF.